Listed below are T cell receptor beta chains from one sample, sequenced in a study of cytotoxic CD8 clonotypes in ibrutinib-treated CLL. The method was immunoSEQ multiplex PCR; TCRdb's version includes in-frame clones alone and lacks a portion of them. There are approximately 160,000 clones in the sample; 70% to 90% occur only once, and around 3% lies in the top ten. The specimen was PBMCs, collected at disease progression, from a patient treated with ibrutinib. These TCRs come from a human donor with chronic lymphocytic leukemia. CDR3s include the opening cysteine and the closing phenylalanine or tryptophan. D genes are given only for firm matches. Clone size is not always given. Where it is, it says once, few, many or a class for expanded clones.

d_gene	v_gene	abundance	j_gene	CDR3aa	CDR3nt
.	TRBV18	.	TRBJ1-2	CASSPEGLYGGYTF	TGTGCCAGCTCACCGGAAGGATTATATGGTGGCTACACCTTC
.	TRBV5-4	.	TRBJ1-2	CASSLIPGGYTF	TGTGCCAGCAGCTTGATACCTGGCGGCTACACCTTC
.	TRBV5-1	.	TRBJ2-5	CASSSARGERKETQYF	TGCGCCAGCAGCTCCGCGAGGGGGGAGAGGAAAGAGACCCAGTACTTC
.	TRBV6-5	.	TRBJ2-4	CASSPLAKNIQYF	TGTGCCAGCAGTCCTCTAGCCAAAAACATTCAGTACTTC
.	TRBV7-9	.	TRBJ1-4	CASSLGLGSEKLFF	TGTGCCAGCAGCTTAGGACTAGGTAGCGAAAAACTGTTTTTT
.	TRBV5-5	few	TRBJ2-7	CASSKTAGTGDYEQYF	TGTGCCAGCAGCAAGACCGCCGGGACGGGGGACTACGAGCAGTACTTC
.	TRBV6-7	.	TRBJ1-2	CASSYSMRRVTTDSNYGYTF	TGTGCCAGCAGTTACTCGATGCGTAGAGTTACCACAGACTCTAACTATGGCTACACCTTC
.	TRBV5-1	.	TRBJ1-2	CASSLLGTYYGYTF	TGCGCCAGCAGCTTGTTAGGGACCTACTATGGCTACACCTTC
.	TRBV27	.	TRBJ1-5	CASSSVGFSNQPQHF	TGTGCCAGCAGCTCTGTGGGTTTTAGCAATCAGCCCCAGCATTTT
TRBD2	TRBV11-3	.	TRBJ2-7	CASSYTSGSSYEQYF	TGTGCCAGCAGCTATACTAGCGGGAGCTCCTACGAGCAGTACTTC
TRBD1	TRBV7-9	.	TRBJ1-4	CASSLKGAPNEKLFF	TGTGCCAGCAGCTTAAAGGGGGCGCCTAATGAAAAACTGTTTTTT
.	TRBV15	once	TRBJ1-2	CATSNNRAPLSYTF	TGTGCCACCAGCAACAACAGGGCTCCCCTTTCATACACCTTC
TRBD1	TRBV10-1	.	TRBJ1-2	CAIALGQGGTNYGYTF	TGCGCCATCGCACTGGGACAGGGGGGTACTAACTATGGCTACACCTTC
TRBD1	TRBV4-3	.	TRBJ1-2	CASSQRSRGQGGYGYTF	TGCGCCAGCAGCCAACGCTCTCGCGGACAGGGTGGCTATGGCTACACCTTC
TRBD1	TRBV19	.	TRBJ1-4	CASSLTGVVGLGEKLFF	TGTGCCAGTAGCCTGACAGGGGTAGTAGGGCTTGGTGAAAAACTGTTTTTT
TRBD1	TRBV5-1	.	TRBJ1-2	CASSKGTGAPTNYGYTF	TGCGCCAGCAGCAAGGGAACAGGGGCACCGACTAACTATGGCTACACCTTC
TRBD2	TRBV4-2	.	TRBJ2-7	CASSQVYGREKPYEQYF	TGTGCCAGCAGCCAAGTATATGGGCGGGAGAAACCCTACGAGCAGTACTTC
.	TRBV30	.	TRBJ2-5	CACLGRGQETQYF	TGTGCCTGTCTGGGCAGGGGCCAAGAGACCCAGTACTTC
.	TRBV11-3	.	TRBJ2-7	CASARSAPYEQYF	TGTGCCAGCGCAAGGTCGGCTCCCTACGAGCAGTACTTC
.	TRBV6-6	.	TRBJ2-2	CAIFNPEGTGELFF	TGTGCCATCTTCAACCCCGAGGGCACCGGGGAGCTGTTTTTT
.	TRBV30	.	TRBJ1-1	CAWAPWQLGTEAFF	TGTGCCTGGGCCCCATGGCAGCTGGGCACTGAAGCTTTCTTT
TRBD2	TRBV5-1	once	TRBJ2-5	CASSFGGQETQYF	TGCGCCAGCAGCTTCGGGGGGCAAGAGACCCAGTACTTC
TRBD1	TRBV7-2	.	TRBJ1-2	CASSSENRGQGYTF	TGTGCCAGCAGCTCCGAAAACAGGGGCCAGGGCTACACCTTC
.	TRBV13	.	TRBJ2-1	CASSLRVAPNNEQFF	TGTGCCAGCAGCCTACGGGTAGCCCCAAACAATGAGCAGTTCTTC
TRBD2	TRBV4-3	.	TRBJ2-1	CASSRTSGRLDEQFF	TGCGCCAGCAGCAGAACTAGCGGGAGGTTGGATGAGCAGTTCTTC
TRBD2	TRBV4-2	.	TRBJ2-3	CASSQETGTSGRINTQYF	TGTGCCAGCAGCCAAGAGACGGGGACTAGCGGGAGGATAAATACGCAGTATTTT
.	TRBV29-1	.	TRBJ1-2	CSVDLAVSGGYTF	TGCAGCGTTGACCTGGCCGTTTCGGGTGGCTACACCTTC
.	TRBV30	once	TRBJ2-6	CAWRVRTAISGANVLTF	TGTGCCTGGAGGGTAAGGACAGCCATCTCTGGGGCCAACGTCCTGACTTTC
.	TRBV19	.	TRBJ2-7	CASSGTQGGYEQYF	TGTGCCAGTTCCGGGACGCAGGGCGGGTACGAGCAGTACTTC
.	TRBV4-1	.	TRBJ2-3	CASSQDRGQGGSFTDTQYF	TGCGCCAGCAGCCAAGATCGGGGCCAGGGGGGCAGTTTCACAGATACGCAGTATTTT
TRBD1	TRBV27	.	TRBJ2-7	CASRLTGGSYEQYF	TGTGCCAGCAGGTTGACAGGGGGCTCCTACGAGCAGTACTTC
.	TRBV7-9	.	TRBJ1-3	CASSFSDSRNTIYF	TGTGCCAGCAGTTTTTCGGACAGCCGAAACACCATATATTTT
.	TRBV5-5	.	TRBJ2-7	CASSFEREQYF	TGTGCCAGCAGCTTCGAGCGCGAGCAGTACTTC
.	TRBV6-1	.	TRBJ1-1	CASSETQEMNTEAFF	TGTGCCAGCAGTGAAACACAGGAGATGAACACTGAAGCTTTCTTT
.	TRBV6-5	.	TRBJ2-6	CASSYRIGAGANVLTF	TGTGCCAGCAGTTACCGGATAGGGGCTGGGGCCAACGTCCTGACTTTC
TRBD1	TRBV7-3	.	TRBJ2-2	CASRTGTGDTGELFF	TGTGCCAGCAGGACTGGGACAGGGGACACCGGGGAGCTGTTTTTT
.	TRBV19	.	TRBJ1-5	CASSIGGGSNQPQHF	TGTGCCAGTAGTATAGGGGGGGGAAGCAATCAGCCCCAGCATTTT
.	TRBV5-6	.	TRBJ1-3	CASSLGRISGNTIYF	TGTGCCAGCAGCCTGGGACGGATCTCTGGAAACACCATATATTTT
.	TRBV18	.	TRBJ2-2	CASSRGILNTGELFF	TGTGCCAGCTCACGGGGGATCCTTAACACCGGGGAGCTGTTTTTT
.	TRBV27	.	TRBJ1-4	CASSPFYGRTNEKLFF	TGTGCCAGCAGTCCCTTTTATGGGAGAACTAATGAAAAACTGTTTTTT
TRBD1	TRBV9	.	TRBJ1-1	CASSVVTGDTEAFF	TGTGCCAGCAGCGTAGTTACAGGGGACACTGAAGCTTTCTTT
.	TRBV4-2	once	TRBJ1-1	CASRDAVNTEAFF	TGTGCCAGCAGGGACGCGGTGAACACTGAAGCTTTCTTT
.	TRBV7-9	few	TRBJ1-1	CASSANTEAFF	TGTGCCAGCAGCGCTAACACTGAAGCTTTCTTT
TRBD2	TRBV2	.	TRBJ2-1	CASSVRSGRANEQFF	TGTGCCAGCAGTGTTAGAAGCGGGAGGGCCAATGAGCAGTTCTTC
.	TRBV9	.	TRBJ1-2	CASSVNRGGGYTF	TGTGCCAGCAGCGTAAACCGTGGAGGTGGCTACACCTTC
.	TRBV11-3	.	TRBJ2-3	CASSLDTGTYTQYF	TGTGCCAGCAGCTTAGATACAGGGACATATACGCAGTATTTT
.	TRBV11-3	.	TRBJ2-4	CASSLSDIQYF	TGTGCCAGCAGCTTATCGGACATTCAGTACTTC
.	TRBV18	.	TRBJ1-1	CASSPEAEGTEAFF	TGTGCCAGCTCACCCGAAGCAGAAGGAACTGAAGCTTTCTTT
TRBD2	TRBV10-1	few	TRBJ2-7	CASSDRAGVTEQYF	TGCGCCAGCAGTGATAGAGCGGGAGTAACCGAGCAGTACTTC
.	TRBV28	.	TRBJ1-3	CASRLNRVYGNTIYF	TGTGCCAGCAGACTAAACAGGGTGTACGGAAACACCATATATTTT
.	TRBV28	.	TRBJ1-5	CASIRFMSNQPQHF	TGTGCCAGCATTCGGTTTATGAGCAATCAGCCCCAGCATTTT